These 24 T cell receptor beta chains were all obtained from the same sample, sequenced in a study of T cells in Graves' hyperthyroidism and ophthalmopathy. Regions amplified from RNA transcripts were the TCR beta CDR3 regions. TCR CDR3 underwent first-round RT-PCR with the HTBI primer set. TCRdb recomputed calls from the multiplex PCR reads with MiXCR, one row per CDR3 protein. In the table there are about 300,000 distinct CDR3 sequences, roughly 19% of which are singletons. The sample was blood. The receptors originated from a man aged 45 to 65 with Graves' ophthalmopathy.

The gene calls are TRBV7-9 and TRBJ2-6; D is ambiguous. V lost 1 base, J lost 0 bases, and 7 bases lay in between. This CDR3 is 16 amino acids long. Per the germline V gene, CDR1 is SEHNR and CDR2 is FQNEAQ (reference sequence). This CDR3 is CASSLVGDSGANVLTF. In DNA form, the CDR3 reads TGTGCCAGCAGCTTAGTTGGGGACTCTGGGGCCAACGTCCTGACTTTC.

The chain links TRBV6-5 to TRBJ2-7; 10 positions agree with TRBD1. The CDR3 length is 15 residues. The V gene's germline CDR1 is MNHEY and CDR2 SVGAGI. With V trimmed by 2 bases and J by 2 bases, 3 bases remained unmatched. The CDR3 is CASSYTGQGAYEQYF. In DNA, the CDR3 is TGTGCCAGCAGTTACACCGGACAGGGGGCCTACGAGCAGTACTTC.

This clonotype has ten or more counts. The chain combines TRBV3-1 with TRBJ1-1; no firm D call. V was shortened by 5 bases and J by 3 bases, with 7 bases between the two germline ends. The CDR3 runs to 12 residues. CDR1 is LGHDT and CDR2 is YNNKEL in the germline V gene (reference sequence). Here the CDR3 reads CASSDRDTEAFF. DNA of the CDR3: TGTGCCAGCAGCGACCGAGACACTGAAGCTTTCTTT.

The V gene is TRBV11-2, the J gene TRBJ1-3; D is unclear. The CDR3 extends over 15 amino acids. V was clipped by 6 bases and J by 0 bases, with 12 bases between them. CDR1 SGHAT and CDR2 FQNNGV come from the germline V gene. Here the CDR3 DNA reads TGTGCCAGCAGGTCGGAGGCTTTCTCTGGAAACACCATATATTTT. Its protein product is CASRSEAFSGNTIYF.

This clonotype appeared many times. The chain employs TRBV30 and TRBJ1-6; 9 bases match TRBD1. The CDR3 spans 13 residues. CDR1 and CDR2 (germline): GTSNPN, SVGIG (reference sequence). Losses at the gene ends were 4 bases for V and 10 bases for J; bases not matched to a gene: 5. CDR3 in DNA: TGTGCCTGGAATCCGGGACAGGGATCACCCCTCCACTTT. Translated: CAWNPGQGSPLHF.

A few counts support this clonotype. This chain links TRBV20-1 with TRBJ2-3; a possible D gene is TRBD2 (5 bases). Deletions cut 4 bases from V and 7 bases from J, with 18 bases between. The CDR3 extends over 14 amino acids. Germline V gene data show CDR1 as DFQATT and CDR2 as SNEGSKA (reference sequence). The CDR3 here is CSANRGPMLYTQYF. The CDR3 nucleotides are TGCAGTGCTAACCGGGGTCCTATGCTCTATACGCAGTATTTT.

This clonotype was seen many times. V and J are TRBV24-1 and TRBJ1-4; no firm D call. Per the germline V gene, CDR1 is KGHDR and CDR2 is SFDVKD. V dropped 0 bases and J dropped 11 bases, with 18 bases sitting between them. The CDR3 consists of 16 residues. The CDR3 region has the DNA TGTGCCACCAGTGATTTGCAAGCCGTCATGTTCGTGAAACTGTTTTTT. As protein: CATSDLQAVMFVKLFF.

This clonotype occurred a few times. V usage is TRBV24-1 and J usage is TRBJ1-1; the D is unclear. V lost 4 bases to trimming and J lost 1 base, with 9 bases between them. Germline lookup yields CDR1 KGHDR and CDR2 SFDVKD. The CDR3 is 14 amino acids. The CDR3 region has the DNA TGTGCCACCAGTGACCCCCGAGGGAACACTGAAGCTTTCTTT. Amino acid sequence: CATSDPRGNTEAFF.

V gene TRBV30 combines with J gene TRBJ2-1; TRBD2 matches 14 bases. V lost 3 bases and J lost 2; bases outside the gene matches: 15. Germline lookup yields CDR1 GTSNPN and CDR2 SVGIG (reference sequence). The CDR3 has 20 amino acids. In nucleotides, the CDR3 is TGTGCCTGGAGGGCTGGGGGGACTAGCGGGAGAGGGGATCCCTACAATGAGCAGTTCTTC. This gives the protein CAWRAGGTSGRGDPYNEQFF.

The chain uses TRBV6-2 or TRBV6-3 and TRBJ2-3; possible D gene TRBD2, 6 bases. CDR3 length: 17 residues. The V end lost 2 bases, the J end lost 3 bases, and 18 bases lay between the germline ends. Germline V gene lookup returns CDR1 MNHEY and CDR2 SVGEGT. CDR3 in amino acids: CASSYRPAGIGTDTQYF. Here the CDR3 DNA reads TGTGCCAGCAGTTACCGTCCAGCGGGCATAGGAACAGATACGCAGTATTTT.

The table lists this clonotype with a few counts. CDR3 bases: TGTGCCACCAGTGATTTAACAGGGGACTATGGCTACACCTTC. Translation gives CATSDLTGDYGYTF. The chain carries TRBV24-1 and TRBJ1-2, with 7 bases fitting TRBD1. Germline CDR1 KGHDR, CDR2 SFDVKD. Trimming at V came to 1 base and at J to 3 bases, leaving 1 base not matched to a gene. The CDR3 is 14 amino acids.

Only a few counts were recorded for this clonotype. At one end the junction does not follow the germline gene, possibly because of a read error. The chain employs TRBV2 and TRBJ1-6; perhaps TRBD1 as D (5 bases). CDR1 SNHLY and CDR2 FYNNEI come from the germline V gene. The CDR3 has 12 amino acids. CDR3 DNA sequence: TGTGCCAGCAGTAAATCTATCCCGGGACTGTACTTT. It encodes CASSKSIPGLYF. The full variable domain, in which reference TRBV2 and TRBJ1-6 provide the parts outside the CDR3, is EPEVTQTPSHQVTQMGQEVILRCVPISNHLYFYWYRQILGQKVEFLVSFYNNEISEKSEIFDDQFSVERPDGSNFTLKIRSTKLEDSAMYFCASSKSIPGLYFGNGTRLTVT.

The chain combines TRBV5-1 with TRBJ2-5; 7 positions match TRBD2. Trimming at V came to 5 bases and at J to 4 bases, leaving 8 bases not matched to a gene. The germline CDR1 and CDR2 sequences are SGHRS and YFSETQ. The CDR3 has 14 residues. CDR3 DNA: TGCGCCAGCAGGCCGGGGGGAATGCGAGAGACCCAGTACTTC. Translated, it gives CASRPGGMRETQYF.

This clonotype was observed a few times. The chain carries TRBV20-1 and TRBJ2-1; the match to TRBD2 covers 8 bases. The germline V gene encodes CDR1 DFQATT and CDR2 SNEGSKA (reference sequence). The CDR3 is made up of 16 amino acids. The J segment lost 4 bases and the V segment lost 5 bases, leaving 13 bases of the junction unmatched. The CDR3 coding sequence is TGCAGTGCTCGCCCCCAAGCGGGAGTAAGGTACAATGAGCAGTTCTTC. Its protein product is CSARPQAGVRYNEQFF.

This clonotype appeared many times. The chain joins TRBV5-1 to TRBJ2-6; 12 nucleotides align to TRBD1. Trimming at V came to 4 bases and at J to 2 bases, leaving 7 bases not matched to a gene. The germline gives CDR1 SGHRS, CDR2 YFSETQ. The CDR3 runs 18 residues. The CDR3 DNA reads TGCGCCAGCAGCACCGACGGGACAGGGGGCCCTGGGGCCAACGTCCTGACTTTC. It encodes CASSTDGTGGPGANVLTF.

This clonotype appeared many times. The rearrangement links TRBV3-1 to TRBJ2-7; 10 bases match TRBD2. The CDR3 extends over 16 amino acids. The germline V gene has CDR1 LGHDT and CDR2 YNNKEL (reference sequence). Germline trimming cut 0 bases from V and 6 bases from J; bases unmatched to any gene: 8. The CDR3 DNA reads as TGTGCCAGCAGCCAAGATCGGCTAGCGGGAGTTGGCGAGCAGTACTTC. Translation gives CASSQDRLAGVGEQYF.

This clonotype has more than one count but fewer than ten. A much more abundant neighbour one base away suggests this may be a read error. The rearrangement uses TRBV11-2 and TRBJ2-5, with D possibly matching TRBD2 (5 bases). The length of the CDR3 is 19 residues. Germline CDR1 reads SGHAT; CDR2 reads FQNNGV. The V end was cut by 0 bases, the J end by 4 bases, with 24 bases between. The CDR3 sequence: CASSLDLGPAVTLSETQYF. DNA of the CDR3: TGTGCCAGCAGCTTAGATCTAGGGCCAGCGGTCACGTTGTCAGAGACCCAGTACTTC.

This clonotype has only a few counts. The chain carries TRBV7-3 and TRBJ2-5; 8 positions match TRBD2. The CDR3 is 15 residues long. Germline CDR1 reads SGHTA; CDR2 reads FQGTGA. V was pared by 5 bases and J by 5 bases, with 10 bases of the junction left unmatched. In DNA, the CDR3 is TGTGCCAGCAGCGCCTCGGGACTAGTAGGGGAGACCCAGTACTTC. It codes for CASSASGLVGETQYF.

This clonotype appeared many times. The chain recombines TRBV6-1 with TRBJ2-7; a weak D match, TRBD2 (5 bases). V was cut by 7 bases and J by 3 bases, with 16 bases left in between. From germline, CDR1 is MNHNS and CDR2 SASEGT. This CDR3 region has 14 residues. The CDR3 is CASITDLGFYEQYF. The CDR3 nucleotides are TGTGCCAGCATTACGGACTTAGGATTCTACGAGCAGTACTTC.

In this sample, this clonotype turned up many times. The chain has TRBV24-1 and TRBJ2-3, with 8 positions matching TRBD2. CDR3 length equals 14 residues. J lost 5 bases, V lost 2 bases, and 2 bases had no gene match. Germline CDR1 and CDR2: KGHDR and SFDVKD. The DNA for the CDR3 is TGTGCCACCAGTGATTGGCTAGCGGGAGATACGCAGTATTTT. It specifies CATSDWLAGDTQYF.

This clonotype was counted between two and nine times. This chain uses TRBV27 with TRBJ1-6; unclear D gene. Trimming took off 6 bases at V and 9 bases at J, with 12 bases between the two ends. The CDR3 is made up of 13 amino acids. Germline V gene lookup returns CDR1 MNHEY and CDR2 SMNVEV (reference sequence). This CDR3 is CASRAVGGSPLHF. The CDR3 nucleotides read TGTGCCAGCAGGGCTGTGGGAGGTTCACCCCTCCACTTT.

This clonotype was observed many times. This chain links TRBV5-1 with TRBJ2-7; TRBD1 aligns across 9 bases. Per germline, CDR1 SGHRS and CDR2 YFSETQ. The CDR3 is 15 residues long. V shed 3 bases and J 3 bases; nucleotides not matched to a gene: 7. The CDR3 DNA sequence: TGCGCCAGCAGCTACCTGACAGGGGGAAACTACGAGCAGTACTTC. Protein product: CASSYLTGGNYEQYF. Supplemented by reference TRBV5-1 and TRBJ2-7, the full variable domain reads KAGVTQTPRYLIKTRGQQVTLSCSPISGHRSVSWYQQTPGQGLQFLFEYFSETQRNKGNFPGRFSGRQFSNSRSEMNVSTLELGDSALYLCASSYLTGGNYEQYFGPGTRLTVT.

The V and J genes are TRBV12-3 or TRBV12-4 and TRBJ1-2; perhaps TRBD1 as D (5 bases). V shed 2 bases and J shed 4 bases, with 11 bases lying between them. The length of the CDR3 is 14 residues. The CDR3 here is CASSLSVRGYGYTF. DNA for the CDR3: TGTGCCAGCAGTTTAAGCGTTAGGGGCTATGGCTACACCTTC.

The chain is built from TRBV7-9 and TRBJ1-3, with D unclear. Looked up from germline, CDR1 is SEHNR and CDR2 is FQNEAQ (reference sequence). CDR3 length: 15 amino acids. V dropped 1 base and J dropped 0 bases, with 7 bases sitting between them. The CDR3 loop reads CASSLGADSGNTIYF. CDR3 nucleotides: TGTGCCAGCAGCTTAGGAGCAGACTCTGGAAACACCATATATTTT.